This T cell receptor beta chain was recovered during a study of cytomegalovirus exposure and HLA in healthy donors. 13 Jbeta primers and 60 Vbeta primers were used for the PCR. Profiled with immunoSEQ multiplex PCR; TCRdb holds only in-frame clones, not every one. The top ten hold approximately 4% of the sample, which has roughly 80,000 clones, 62% seen once. Germline V gene data show CDR1 as SGHTA and CDR2 as FQGTGA. The CDR3 is 14 residues long. The V gene end was trimmed by 4 bases and the J gene end by 8 bases; junction bases not matched to a gene: 6. This clone was counted only a few times. Sequencing was carried out using PBMCs. This receptor was obtained from a male donor in good health and CMV-seropositive. The rearrangement links TRBV7-3 to TRBJ2-1; 9 bases fit TRBD1. The CDR3 DNA follows: TGTGCCAGCAGCTCAACAGGGGGCGGGGATGAGCAGTTCTTC. It encodes CASSSTGGGDEQFF.